The 14 T cell receptor beta chains below all came from one sample that was sequenced in a study of T cells in localized non-small cell lung cancer. Profiling relied on immunoSEQ multiplex PCR, and the TCRdb table lists in-frame clones only, not all of them. The table includes a few hundred clones, around 14% detected once. This material consisted of lung tumor tissue, taken before any cancer treatment. All receptors come from a man aged 40 to 70 with stage III squamous cell lung carcinoma.

This clone is large within its sample. The V gene is TRBV7-2, the J gene TRBJ1-1; no clear D. Germline CDR1 reads SGHTA; CDR2 reads FQGNSA. This CDR3 is 13 amino acids long. The V end was cut by 1 base, the J end by 3 bases, with 6 bases between. The CDR3 DNA reads TGTGCCAGCAGCTTAGTGGTGGACACTGAAGCTTTCTTT. It yields the protein CASSLVVDTEAFF.

The chain employs TRBV30 and TRBJ1-5; D remains ambiguous. With 3 bases removed from V and 1 base from J, the gap between germline ends came to 4 bases. There are 12 residues in the CDR3. The germline gives CDR1 GTSNPN, CDR2 SVGIG (reference sequence). CDR3 sequence: CAWSRSNQPQHF. In DNA, the CDR3 is TGTGCCTGGAGCCGAAGCAATCAGCCCCAGCATTTT.

This clone was counted only a few times. The CDR3 loop reads CASRGGGTGQEQFF. In DNA, the CDR3 is TGTGCCAGCAGAGGGGGAGGGACAGGGCAAGAGCAGTTCTTC. This chain joins TRBV6-8 and TRBJ2-1; 9 bases line up with TRBD1. The CDR3 has 14 amino acids. Trimming removed 6 bases from V and 10 bases from J; junction bases left unmatched: 10. Germline V gives CDR1 MNHGY, CDR2 SAAAGT.

By share, this clone ranks as large (0.1 to 1%). V gene TRBV9 combines with J gene TRBJ2-3; TRBD2 matches 7 bases. Germline V gene lookup returns CDR1 SGDLS and CDR2 YYNGEE. This CDR3 spans 16 amino acids. J was trimmed by 3 bases and V by 0 bases; bases with no gene match: 7. DNA for the CDR3: TGTGCCAGCAGCGTAGGGCCCGGGGGGATGACAGATACGCAGTATTTT. Its translation: CASSVGPGGMTDTQYF.

This clone counts as large (0.1 to 1%). The chain carries TRBV11-3 and TRBJ2-5; 7 nucleotides agree with TRBD2. Looked up from germline, CDR1 is SGHNT and CDR2 is YENEEA. This CDR3 spans 14 amino acids. V was clipped by 3 bases and J by 2 bases; unmatched bases: 3. DNA for the CDR3: TGTGCCAGCAGCTTGGCTAGCGGTCAAGAGACCCAGTACTTC. Translation gives CASSLASGQETQYF.

V gene TRBV6-8 combines with J gene TRBJ2-5; 8 bases agree with TRBD1. Germline values: CDR1 MNHGY, CDR2 SAAAGT. This CDR3 comprises 13 residues. The trim removed 8 bases at V and 4 bases at J, leaving 6 bases unmatched. CDR3 DNA: TGTGCCAGCCGTACAGGGGGGAGAGAGACCCAGTACTTC. This translates into CASRTGGRETQYF.

This clone is labeled as medium-sized. The chain carries TRBV11-3 and TRBJ2-1, with D possibly TRBD2 on 6 matching bases. The CDR3 length is 14 residues. CDR1 is SGHNT, CDR2 YENEEA, per germline. V lost 8 bases, J lost 8 bases, and 19 bases lay in between. CDR3 residues: CASSSIPGVYEQFF. The DNA of the CDR3 is TGTGCCAGCTCTTCGATCCCGGGGGTCTATGAGCAGTTCTTC. Complete variable domain (other parts from reference TRBV11-3 and TRBJ2-1): EAGVVQSPRYKIIEKKQPVAFWCNPISGHNTLYWYLQNLGQGPELLIRYENEEAVDDSQLPKDRFSAERLKGVDSTLKIQPAELGDSAVYLCASSSIPGVYEQFFGPGTRLTVL.

J is TRBJ2-1 and V is TRBV28, with D possibly being TRBD2 (5 bases). Per the germline V gene, CDR1 is MDHEN and CDR2 is SYDVKM. This CDR3 is built from 14 residues. The ends were cut back, 5 bases at V and 4 bases at J, with 12 bases in the middle. The CDR3 loop is CASSPWESYNEQFF. CDR3 DNA sequence: TGTGCCAGCAGTCCCTGGGAGAGTTACAATGAGCAGTTCTTC.

Sample share makes this clone medium-sized. This sequence joins TRBV11-3 and TRBJ1-1; tentative D call: TRBD1 (6 bases). The CDR3 is made up of 14 amino acids. V was trimmed by 8 bases and J by 4 bases, leaving 17 bases between them. Germline V gene sequence: CDR1 SGHNT, CDR2 YENEEA. The CDR3 here is CASLSRIRGTEAFF. CDR3 DNA: TGTGCCAGCCTGTCCCGGATCAGGGGCACTGAAGCTTTCTTT.

The rearrangement joins TRBV11-3 to TRBJ2-1, with 10 bases identical to TRBD1. V lost 3 bases to trimming and J lost 5 bases; unmatched junction nucleotides: 7. The CDR3 extends over 16 amino acids. Germline lookup yields CDR1 SGHNT and CDR2 YENEEA. CDR3 residues: CASSLVGQGLNNEQFF. The CDR3 DNA sequence: TGTGCCAGCAGCTTGGTGGGACAGGGGTTAAACAATGAGCAGTTCTTC.

The rearrangement uses TRBV19 and TRBJ2-4; maybe TRBD2 (7 bases). The CDR3 extends over 15 amino acids. Looked up from germline, CDR1 is LNHDA and CDR2 is SQIVND (reference sequence). Trimming took 5 bases from V and 7 from J, leaving 18 bases between them. The DNA for the CDR3 is TGTGCCAGTAGTCAGGGGTTCGGGCGGGGGAACATTCAGTACTTC. This gives the protein CASSQGFGRGNIQYF.

The gene calls are TRBV25-1 and TRBJ2-7, with D perhaps TRBD2 (6 bases). Germline CDR1 is MGHDK and CDR2 is SYGVNS. The CDR3 is 15 residues long. The V and J ends lost 5 bases and 4 bases respectively, with 18 bases between them. DNA of the CDR3: TGTGCCAGCAGTCCCGGGGGTCATGTACTTTACGAGCAGTACTTC. Translated, it gives CASSPGGHVLYEQYF.

This chain joins TRBV9 and TRBJ1-2; D gene uncertain. V was cut by 0 bases and J by 5 bases, with 8 bases left in between. This CDR3 contains 13 residues. Germline V gene lookup returns CDR1 SGDLS and CDR2 YYNGEE. CDR3 bases: TGTGCCAGCAGCGTAGCGGACGCTTATGGCTACACCTTC. As protein: CASSVADAYGYTF. The entire variable domain, with the rest obtained from reference TRBV9 and TRBJ1-2, is as follows: DSGVTQTPKHLITATGQRVTLRCSPRSGDLSVYWYQQSLDQGLQFLIQYYNGEERAKGNILERFSAQQFPDLHSELNLSSLELGDSALYFCASSVADAYGYTFGSGTRLTVV.

V usage is TRBV15 and J usage is TRBJ2-7, with D uncertain. The germline V gene encodes CDR1 LNHNV and CDR2 YYDKDF (reference sequence). V was cut by 3 bases and J by 3 bases, with 15 bases left in between. The CDR3 has 15 residues. The CDR3, as DNA: TGTGCCACCAGCAGCCTCCTCTCGCCCAGCTACGAGCAGTACTTC. Protein sequence: CATSSLLSPSYEQYF.